These 29 T cell receptor beta chains originate from one sample sequenced in a study of siplizumab effects on memory and regulatory T cells. Produced via immunoSEQ multiplex PCR; TCRdb's table is partial and in-frame only. The repertoire holds approximately 100,000 clones, with more than 85% as singletons. The sample taken for sequencing was CD4+ T cells sorted from blood. The receptors stem from a human donor in good health. Some clones in this sample may be carry-over from other donors' samples.

This chain joins TRBV19 and TRBJ1-2; 7 bases are shared with TRBD1. The CDR3 consists of 14 residues. Germline CDR1 and CDR2: LNHDA and SQIVND (reference sequence). The junction had 9 bases not matched to a gene; V was cut back by 4 bases and J by 7 bases. The CDR3 spells CASSTQRQGSGYTF. In nucleotides, the CDR3 is TGTGCCAGTAGTACACAGAGACAGGGTTCTGGCTACACCTTC.

The V call is TRBV2, the J call TRBJ2-7; no firm D call. Germline lookup yields CDR1 SNHLY and CDR2 FYNNEI. Trimming left V 3 bases short and J 3 bases short, with 15 bases between. The CDR3 covers 15 residues. CDR3 region: CASSDHSPVVYEQYF. CDR3 nucleotides: TGTGCCAGCAGTGACCACTCGCCGGTCGTCTACGAGCAGTACTTC.

The chain uses TRBV5-8 and TRBJ2-3; 9 nucleotides align to TRBD1. Germline CDR1 and CDR2: SGHTS and YDEGEE. The trim removed 7 bases at V and 4 bases at J, leaving 13 bases unmatched. The CDR3 covers 16 residues. CDR3 in amino acids: CASPYSLRQGADTQYF. CDR3 nucleotide sequence: TGTGCCAGCCCCTATAGTTTGAGACAGGGGGCAGATACGCAGTATTTT.

The chain employs TRBV16 and TRBJ2-2; the D gene is possibly TRBD1 (5 bases). The CDR3 spans 16 residues. Trimming stripped 2 bases from V and 4 bases from J, with 14 bases between. Germline CDR1 is KGHSY and CDR2 is FQNENV. The DNA for the CDR3 is TGTGCCAGCAGCCAAGAGGTTGCGGACACCACCGGGGAGCTGTTTTTT. It specifies CASSQEVADTTGELFF.

This chain links TRBV9 with TRBJ2-3; 10 bases are a match to TRBD2. Germline trimming cut 0 bases from V and 3 bases from J; bases unmatched to any gene: 10. CDR3 size: 18 residues. The germline CDR1 and CDR2 sequences are SGDLS and YYNGEE. The CDR3, as DNA: TGTGCCAGCAGCGTAGAAACTCGGGCTAGCGGGAGAACAGATACGCAGTATTTT. The encoded protein is CASSVETRASGRTDTQYF.

This rearrangement joins TRBV19 to TRBJ1-1, with TRBD1 identical over 8 bases. This CDR3 spans 18 amino acids. Germline lookup yields CDR1 LNHDA and CDR2 SQIVND (reference sequence). Trimming took 4 bases from V and 3 from J; bases not matched to a gene: 16. Here the CDR3 DNA reads TGTGCCAGTAGTAGCGGGACAGGATTTAAAGGGGTTGACACTGAAGCTTTCTTT. Its translation: CASSSGTGFKGVDTEAFF.

The gene calls are TRBV9 and TRBJ1-3, with D maybe TRBD1 (5 bases). V was clipped by 0 bases and J by 0 bases, with 13 bases between them. In germline, CDR1 is SGDLS, CDR2 YYNGEE. The CDR3 covers 17 residues. The CDR3 here is CASSVVGTSSSGNTIYF. CDR3 in DNA: TGTGCCAGCAGCGTAGTAGGGACCTCCAGCTCTGGAAACACCATATATTTT. Together with reference TRBV9 and TRBJ1-3, the CDR3 gives the full variable domain: DSGVTQTPKHLITATGQRVTLRCSPRSGDLSVYWYQQSLDQGLQFLIQYYNGEERAKGNILERFSAQQFPDLHSELNLSSLELGDSALYFCASSVVGTSSSGNTIYFGEGSWLTVV.

This rearrangement joins TRBV29-1 to TRBJ2-7, with 13 positions matching TRBD2. Germline values: CDR1 SQVTM, CDR2 ANQGSEA. CDR3 length equals 18 residues. J gave up 1 base and V 0 bases, and 9 bases lay outside the gene matches. In DNA, the CDR3 is TGCAGCGTTGAAGATATGGGACTAGCGGGATGGACGTCCTACGAGCAGTACTTC. Its translation: CSVEDMGLAGWTSYEQYF.

In DNA, the CDR3 is TGTGCCAGTAGGGGGGTACACCTCTCCTACAATGAGCAGTTCTTC. It codes for CASRGVHLSYNEQFF. The rearrangement joins TRBV19 to TRBJ2-1; D is tentatively TRBD1 or TRBD2 (5 bases each). The length of the CDR3 is 15 residues. CDR1 and CDR2 from the germline V gene are LNHDA and SQIVND (reference sequence). The ends were cut back, 6 bases at V and 0 bases at J, with 12 bases in the middle.

The V and J genes are TRBV27 and TRBJ2-7; TRBD1 aligns across 7 bases. There are 16 residues in the CDR3. V gave up 6 bases and J gave up 2 bases; unmatched junction bases: 13. In germline, CDR1 is MNHEY, CDR2 SMNVEV (reference sequence). The CDR3 DNA is TGTGCCAGCAGGCCCCTCGCGACAGGGAGAACCTACGAGCAGTACTTC. Amino acid sequence: CASRPLATGRTYEQYF.

The chain is built from TRBV7-6 and TRBJ2-1; TRBD2 matches 13 bases. The V segment lost 4 bases and the J segment 0 bases; nucleotides outside the gene matches: 6. The CDR3 totals 18 residues. Germline CDR1 and CDR2: SGHVS and FNYEAQ. This chain's CDR3 is CASSSLWTSGSSYNEQFF. The DNA for the CDR3 is TGTGCCAGCAGCTCGCTTTGGACTAGCGGGAGCTCCTACAATGAGCAGTTCTTC.

The chain couples TRBV7-3 to TRBJ2-3, with 8 positions matching TRBD1. The CDR3 sequence is 15 residues long. V dropped 5 bases and J dropped 0; count of bases not matched to a gene: 4. In germline, CDR1 is SGHTA, CDR2 FQGTGA. The DNA of the CDR3 is TGTGCCAGCAGCGCCGGACAGGGTAGCACAGATACGCAGTATTTT. Translation gives CASSAGQGSTDTQYF.

V is TRBV7-8 and J is TRBJ2-1; 14 nucleotides match TRBD2. Germline trimming cut 3 bases from V and 9 bases from J; bases unmatched to any gene: 4. The CDR3 runs 15 residues. Germline CDR1 and CDR2: SGHVS and FQNEAQ. In nucleotides, the CDR3 is TGTGCCAGCAGCTTGGGACTAGCGGGAGTTGGTGAGCAGTTCTTC. It translates to CASSLGLAGVGEQFF.

The chain recombines TRBV11-2 with TRBJ2-7; D possibly corresponds to TRBD1 (6 bases). V lost 5 bases, J lost 7 bases, and 18 bases lay in between. Germline loops: CDR1 SGHAT, CDR2 FQNNGV. CDR3 length: 14 amino acids. The CDR3 here is CASSLGQRVGEQYF. The CDR3 region has the DNA TGTGCCAGCAGCCTTGGACAGAGGGTGGGTGAGCAGTACTTC.

Details on this clone: The junction shows a germline mismatch at one end, possibly a read error. This chain links TRBV6-6 with TRBJ2-7, with unresolved D. The CDR3 contains 11 residues. Germline lookup yields CDR1 MNHNY and CDR2 SVGAGI (reference sequence). CDR3 in DNA: TGTGCCAGCAGTAACTCCTACGAGCAGTACTTC. It translates to CASSNSYEQYF.

The genes are TRBV30 and TRBJ1-2; TRBD1 agrees at 9 bases. Looked up from germline, CDR1 is GTSNPN and CDR2 is SVGIG (reference sequence). This CDR3 has 14 residues. V dropped 3 bases and J dropped 2; count of bases not matched to a gene: 4. The CDR3 reads CAWRDRGGNYGYTF. The CDR3 DNA reads as TGTGCCTGGAGGGACAGGGGTGGCAACTATGGCTACACCTTC.

This clone is a singleton in its sample. The V and J genes are TRBV5-6 and TRBJ2-7, with D possibly TRBD2 on 5 matching bases. Germline loops: CDR1 SGHDT, CDR2 YYEEEE. The CDR3 sequence is 14 residues long. V was shortened by 0 bases and J by 2 bases, with 9 bases between the two germline ends. The CDR3: CASSLGLPTYEQYF. In nucleotides, the CDR3 is TGTGCCAGCAGCTTGGGACTACCTACCTACGAGCAGTACTTC. The full variable domain, in which reference TRBV5-6 and TRBJ2-7 provide the parts outside the CDR3, is DAGVTQSPTHLIKTRGQQVTLRCSPKSGHDTVSWYQQALGQGPQFIFQYYEEEERQRGNFPDRFSGHQFPNYSSELNVNALLLGDSALYLCASSLGLPTYEQYFGPGTRLTVT.

The rearrangement uses TRBV18 and TRBJ2-5, with D tentatively TRBD1 or TRBD2 (5 bases each). The germline CDR1 and CDR2 sequences are KGHSH and LQKENI. The V end was cut by 0 bases, the J end by 7 bases, with 9 bases between. This CDR3 is built from 13 residues. DNA for the CDR3: TGTGCCAGCTCACCACCCCAGGGAGCGACCCAGTACTTC. This codes for CASSPPQGATQYF.

This clone has just a few counts. V usage is TRBV5-1 and J usage is TRBJ2-1, with 9 bases that match TRBD1. CDR1 and CDR2 from the germline V gene are SGHRS and YFSETQ. The CDR3 totals 19 residues. With 4 bases clipped from V and 8 bases from J, the junction kept 22 bases outside the gene matches. CDR3 sequence reads: CASSRLGSARDRDLDEQFF. The CDR3 DNA reads TGCGCCAGCAGCCGCCTTGGGAGTGCCCGGGACAGGGATCTCGATGAGCAGTTCTTC.

V and J are TRBV9 and TRBJ1-3; no reliable D call. V lost 0 bases and J lost 4, with 11 bases in between. Germline V CDR1 and CDR2: SGDLS, YYNGEE. This CDR3 is 15 amino acids long. DNA of the CDR3: TGTGCCAGCAGCGTAGAAGGGATGGCGGGAAACACCATATATTTT. Amino acid sequence: CASSVEGMAGNTIYF.

The rearrangement links TRBV28 to TRBJ2-7, with TRBD2 identical over 12 bases. Germline CDR1 is MDHEN and CDR2 is SYDVKM. This CDR3 comprises 16 residues. The ends lost 5 bases at V and 4 bases at J; junction bases unmatched: 9. The CDR3 loop reads CASSPPGLAGGYEQYF. The CDR3 DNA follows: TGTGCCAGCAGTCCCCCCGGGCTAGCGGGAGGGTACGAGCAGTACTTC.

This clone was detected once. This chain uses TRBV20-1 with TRBJ2-5; no definite D call. The V gene lost 0 bases and the J gene lost 1 base, with 0 bases spanning the gap. The CDR3 loop spans 11 amino acids. Germline lookup yields CDR1 DFQATT and CDR2 SNEGSKA (reference sequence). The chain's CDR3 is CSARDQETQYF. DNA for the CDR3: TGCAGTGCTAGAGACCAAGAGACCCAGTACTTC.

This rearrangement joins TRBV19 to TRBJ2-1; either TRBD1 or TRBD2 may fit D (5 bases each). V lost 7 bases and J 9 bases, leaving 19 bases between the germline ends. The length of the CDR3 is 14 residues. Germline lookup yields CDR1 LNHDA and CDR2 SQIVND (reference sequence). CDR3: CASKAASLTGEQFF. The CDR3 nucleotides read TGTGCCAGTAAGGCGGCTAGCCTAACAGGTGAGCAGTTCTTC. Filled out from reference TRBV19 and TRBJ2-1, the complete variable domain reads DGGITQSPKYLFRKEGQNVTLSCEQNLNHDAMYWYRQDPGQGLRLIYYSQIVNDFQKGDIAEGYSVSREKKESFPLTVTSAQKNPTAFYLCASKAASLTGEQFFGPGTRLTVL.

V gene TRBV21-1 combines with J gene TRBJ1-5; the D segment call TRBD1 is taken from the table without a DNA check. TRBV21-1 is noted as a pseudogene. The CDR3 has 16 residues. CDR3 DNA: TGTGCCAGCAGCGAATCTCAGGGGTATAGCAATCAGCCCCAGCATTTT. The encoded protein is CASSESQGYSNQPQHF.

The table lists this clone with a count of one. V and J are TRBV6-6 and TRBJ1-2; no clear D gene. The CDR3 loop spans 13 amino acids. Germline CDR1 and CDR2: MNHNY and SVGAGI (reference sequence). Trimming cost V 6 bases and J 4 bases, with 12 bases left between them. DNA of the CDR3: TGTGCCAGCAGCCCGACTGAAACCTATGGCTACACCTTC. Translation: CASSPTETYGYTF.

The chain links TRBV7-8 to TRBJ2-1; no reliable D call. V was clipped by 4 bases and J by 10 bases, with 8 bases between them. The germline V gene encodes CDR1 SGHVS and CDR2 FQNEAQ. CDR3 length equals 11 residues. The CDR3 DNA sequence: TGTGCCAGCAGCTCTACGAGGGAGCAGTTCTTC. Its protein product is CASSSTREQFF.

The J gene is TRBJ2-3, the V gene TRBV21-1. TRBV21-1 has pseudogene status. The CDR3 loop spans 15 amino acids. CDR3: CASSKLVSFTDTQYF. The DNA of the CDR3 is TGTGCCAGCAGCAAGCTCGTCTCTTTCACAGATACGCAGTATTTT.

The rearrangement joins TRBV14 to TRBJ2-3; D ambiguous. Trimming left V 7 bases short and J 0 bases short, with 11 bases between. CDR3 length: 14 residues. Germline V gives CDR1 SGHDN, CDR2 FVKESK. Here the CDR3 reads CASTLGPSTDTQYF. CDR3 DNA: TGTGCCAGCACCCTGGGCCCTAGCACAGATACGCAGTATTTT. Based on the CDR3 plus reference TRBV14 and TRBJ2-3, the full variable domain is EAGVTQFPSHSVIEKGQTVTLRCDPISGHDNLYWYRRVMGKEIKFLLHFVKESKQDESGMPNNRFLAERTGGTYSTLKVQPAELEDSGVYFCASTLGPSTDTQYFGPGTRLTVL.

The CDR3 DNA reads TGTGCCAGCAGAAGTGGAAGCACAGATACGCAGTATTTT. Protein product: CASRSGSTDTQYF. This chain connects TRBV6-5 to TRBJ2-3; the D is unclear. CDR1 and CDR2 from the germline V gene are MNHEY and SVGAGI. The CDR3 is 13 residues long. Trimming removed 6 bases from V and 0 bases from J, with 7 bases in between.